This T cell receptor (beta chain) was recovered during a study of T cell responses to AZD1222 COVID-19 vaccine. Some clones are missing from TCRdb's copy, which holds only in-frame ones; the method was immunoSEQ multiplex PCR. Of 60,000 to 75,000 clones listed, roughly 90% are singletons. On this clone: Its antigen is not known.

The length of the CDR3 is 15 residues. V lost 4 bases, J lost 8 bases, and 18 bases lay in between. From germline, CDR1 is LGHDT and CDR2 YNNKEL (reference sequence). Regarding the study as a whole: Along spike, vaccine-associated CD4 TCRs were found throughout, with dominance at 160-218 and 743-854. As reported, nearly half of all spike-specific TCRs target variant regions that are unmutated. Only after the peak T cell response were repertoires sampled.

The source of this sequence is an adult in good health. The V gene is TRBV3-1 (or the pseudogene TRBV3-2), the J gene TRBJ2-4, with D perhaps TRBD1 (7 bases). This specimen was peripheral blood, taken on day 0 of AZD1222 vaccination. CDR3: CASSLNQGGQDIQYF. CDR3 sequence (DNA): TGTGCCAGCAGCCTCAACCAGGGGGGTCAGGACATTCAGTACTTC.